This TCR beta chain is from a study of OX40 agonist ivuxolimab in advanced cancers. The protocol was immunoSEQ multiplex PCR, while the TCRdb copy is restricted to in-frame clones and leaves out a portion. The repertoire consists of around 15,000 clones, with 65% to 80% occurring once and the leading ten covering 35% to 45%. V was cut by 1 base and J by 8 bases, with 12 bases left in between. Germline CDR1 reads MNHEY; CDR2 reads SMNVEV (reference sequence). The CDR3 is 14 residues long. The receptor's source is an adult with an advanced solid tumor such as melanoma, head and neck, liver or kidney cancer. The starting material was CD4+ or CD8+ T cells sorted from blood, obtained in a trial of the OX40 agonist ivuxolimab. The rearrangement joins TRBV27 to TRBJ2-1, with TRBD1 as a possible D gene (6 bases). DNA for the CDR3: TGTGCCAGCAGTTTATTTTCAGGGGTGGATGAGCAGTTCTTC. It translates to CASSLFSGVDEQFF.